The 30 T cell receptor beta chains reported below all come from one sample, sequenced in a study of blood T cell repertoires in COVID-19 (dated by TCRdb to 2020 to 2022). The library was prepared using the immunoSEQ multiplex PCR assay. TCRdb provides this immuneACCESS table in a form limited to in-frame rearrangements. Some clones are lacking; in checked studies, under half of them reflect an unresolved V gene, and why the rest are absent is not known. Here the sample has tens of thousands of clones; 85% occur a single time. Together, the top ten hold roughly 14% of the sample. Sequencing was carried out using peripheral blood. These receptors all come from a woman aged 70 to 79 with acute or convalescent COVID-19.

This chain links TRBV5-4 with TRBJ2-3; D remains ambiguous. Germline V gene sequence: CDR1 SGHNT, CDR2 YYREEE (reference sequence). The V end was cut by 0 bases, the J end by 0 bases, with 11 bases between. The CDR3 sequence is 16 residues long. This CDR3 reads CASSLGSRASTDTQYF. The CDR3 DNA follows: TGTGCCAGCAGCTTGGGTAGCAGAGCTAGCACAGATACGCAGTATTTT.

The V gene is TRBV19, the J gene TRBJ1-5; 9 positions match TRBD1. Germline CDR1 reads LNHDA; CDR2 reads SQIVND (reference sequence). The CDR3 length is 13 residues. V shed 8 bases, J shed 5 bases, and the junction held 4 bases outside the gene matches. The CDR3 bases are TGTGCCAGTCAAAACAGGGGGCATCAGCCCCAGCATTTT. This sequence encodes CASQNRGHQPQHF.

The rearrangement links TRBV11-2 to TRBJ1-5; 7 nucleotides agree with TRBD1. The CDR3 runs to 15 residues. V dropped 8 bases and J dropped 5; count of bases not matched to a gene: 12. The germline CDR1 and CDR2 sequences are SGHAT and FQNNGV. This CDR3 reads CASPPWGTADQPQHF. The CDR3 coding sequence is TGTGCCAGCCCCCCCTGGGGGACAGCAGATCAGCCCCAGCATTTT. Together with reference TRBV11-2 and TRBJ1-5, the CDR3 gives the full variable domain: EAGVAQSPRYKIIEKRQSVAFWCNPISGHATLYWYQQILGQGPKLLIQFQNNGVVDDSQLPKDRFSAERLKGVDSTLKIQPAKLEDSAVYLCASPPWGTADQPQHFGDGTRLSIL.

The chain combines TRBV4-1 with TRBJ1-4; D is unclear. Germline CDR1 reads MGHRA; CDR2 reads YSYEKL. V was cut by 0 bases and J by 3 bases, with 8 bases left in between. The CDR3 contains 15 residues. CDR3 sequence (DNA): TGCGCCAGCAGCCAAGATCCAGGATCTAATGAAAAACTGTTTTTT. Amino acid sequence: CASSQDPGSNEKLFF.

The DNA for the CDR3 is TGTGCCAGCAGCGTAACCCTAGCGGGGGTCGGGGTGGTCACCGGGGAGCTGTTTTTT. Translation: CASSVTLAGVGVVTGELFF. The chain is built from TRBV9 and TRBJ2-2; 10 nucleotides line up with TRBD2. With 1 base clipped from V and 4 bases from J, the junction kept 13 bases outside the gene matches. The CDR3 has 19 amino acids. Germline-derived CDR1 and CDR2 are SGDLS and YYNGEE.

The chain uses TRBV5-8 and TRBJ1-1; TRBD1 matches at 7 bases. Germline V lookup: CDR1 SGHTS, CDR2 YDEGEE. Trimming at V came to 3 bases and at J to 1 base, leaving 3 bases not matched to a gene. This CDR3 has 14 residues. The CDR3 nucleotides read TGTGCCAGCAGCTCCCGGGACAGGAACACTGAAGCTTTCTTT. Protein product: CASSSRDRNTEAFF.

This chain joins TRBV23-1 and TRBJ2-7; no reliable D call. TRBV23-1 counts as an open reading frame of uncertain function. Deletions cut 0 bases from V and 5 bases from J, with 17 bases between. This CDR3 region has 16 residues. CDR3 nucleotide sequence: TGCGCCAGCAGTCAATCGGTACTCCCCTCCAAAAACGAGCAGTACGTC. Translation gives CASSQSVLPSKNEQYV.

CDR3 amino acids: CASSIRGGDYSNQPQHF. DNA for the CDR3: TGTGCCAGTAGTATACGGGGGGGGGATTATAGCAATCAGCCCCAGCATTTT. V and J are TRBV19 and TRBJ1-5, with D maybe TRBD1 (5 bases). The CDR3 covers 17 residues. The germline gives CDR1 LNHDA, CDR2 SQIVND (reference sequence). Trimming pared 2 bases from V and 0 bases from J, leaving 14 bases between.

The chain employs TRBV5-8 and TRBJ2-1; D gene ambiguous. The CDR3 runs 10 residues. Trimming took off 4 bases at V and 11 bases at J, with 7 bases between the two ends. Germline V gene sequence: CDR1 SGHTS, CDR2 YDEGEE. The CDR3 nucleotides are TGTGCCAGCAGCCCCCCTAAGCAGTTCTTC. Amino acids: CASSPPKQFF. Complete variable domain (other parts from reference TRBV5-8 and TRBJ2-1): EAGVTQSPTHLIKTRGQQATLRCSPISGHTSVYWYQQALGLGLQFLLWYDEGEERNRGNFPPRFSGRQFPNYSSELNVNALELEDSALYLCASSPPKQFFGPGTRLTVL.

This clone turned up a few times. The CDR3 DNA sequence: TGTGCCATCAGAAGGGAACAGGGGGGCACTGAAGCTTTCTTT. Residues: CAIRREQGGTEAFF. The chain couples TRBV10-3 to TRBJ1-1; 8 bases are shared with TRBD1. Looked up from germline, CDR1 is ENHRY and CDR2 is SYGVKD. The trim removed 6 bases at V and 4 bases at J, leaving 7 bases unmatched. The CDR3 consists of 14 residues.

This rearrangement joins TRBV7-7 to TRBJ2-3; the match to TRBD2 covers 7 bases. Germline V gene data show CDR1 as SSHAT and CDR2 as FNYEAQ (reference sequence). This CDR3 comprises 15 residues. The junction had 10 bases not matched to a gene; V was cut back by 5 bases and J by 5 bases. The chain's CDR3 is CASSINSGTIDTQYF. The DNA of the CDR3 is TGTGCCAGCAGCATCAACAGCGGGACGATAGATACGCAGTATTTT.

The genes are TRBV29-1 and TRBJ1-1, with D possibly matching TRBD1 (6 bases). The V end was cut by 2 bases, the J end by 4 bases, with 17 bases between. The CDR3 extends over 15 amino acids. In germline, CDR1 is SQVTM, CDR2 ANQGSEA. The CDR3: CSVEPHRVKGTEAFF. CDR3 nucleotides: TGCAGCGTTGAACCCCACAGGGTTAAGGGCACTGAAGCTTTCTTT. Full variable domain (remainder filled in from reference TRBV29-1 and TRBJ1-1): SAVISQKPSRDICQRGTSLTIQCQVDSQVTMMFWYRQQPGQSLTLIATANQGSEATYESGFVIDKFPISRPNLTFSTLTVSNMSPEDSSIYLCSVEPHRVKGTEAFFGQGTRLTVV.

The chain carries TRBV27 and TRBJ2-2, with D possibly being TRBD2 (5 bases). Per the germline V gene, CDR1 is MNHEY and CDR2 is SMNVEV (reference sequence). V dropped 2 bases and J dropped 6 bases, with 16 bases sitting between them. This CDR3 is built from 16 residues. CDR3 amino acids: CASSLKPFSGSGELFF. The DNA for the CDR3 is TGTGCCAGCAGTTTAAAGCCGTTCTCGGGATCCGGGGAGCTGTTTTTT.

The V and J genes are TRBV5-1 and TRBJ2-4, with a possible D match to TRBD2 (5 bases). Germline CDR1 is SGHRS and CDR2 is YFSETQ. Trimming left V 4 bases short and J 1 base short, with 9 bases between. The CDR3 is made up of 14 amino acids. The DNA for the CDR3 is TGCGCCAGCAGCCCCGGGGAGGCCAAAAACATTCAGTACTTC. Its translation: CASSPGEAKNIQYF.

The chain combines TRBV24-1 with TRBJ1-1; weak D call: TRBD1 (5 bases). Germline V gives CDR1 KGHDR, CDR2 SFDVKD. The CDR3 is 13 residues long. Trimming shortened V by 3 bases and J by 5 bases, and 9 bases separated the two germline ends. CDR3 sequence (DNA): TGTGCCACCAGTGATACCGGGGGGACTGAAGCTTTCTTT. It codes for CATSDTGGTEAFF.

The genes are TRBV14 and TRBJ2-1; TRBD2 matches 10 bases. CDR1 SGHDN and CDR2 FVKESK come from the germline V gene. The CDR3 totals 16 residues. The junction had 6 bases not matched to a gene; V was cut back by 5 bases and J by 2 bases. CDR3 amino acids: CASSYTGTSAYNEQFF. The DNA of the CDR3 is TGTGCCAGCAGCTATACCGGGACTAGCGCCTACAATGAGCAGTTCTTC.

This rearrangement joins TRBV11-3 to TRBJ1-2; D not resolved. The CDR3 is made up of 12 amino acids. Germline lookup yields CDR1 SGHNT and CDR2 YENEEA. CDR3 loop: CVQRSQNYGYTF. In DNA form, the CDR3 reads TGTGTCCAGCGGTCGCAAAACTATGGCTACACCTTC.

The rearrangement joins TRBV10-3 to TRBJ2-5; 9 nucleotides agree with TRBD2. V shed 2 bases and J 4 bases; nucleotides not matched to a gene: 8. Germline CDR1 is ENHRY and CDR2 is SYGVKD. The length of the CDR3 is 16 residues. The CDR3 region has the DNA TGTGCCATCAGTGAGAGGTCAGCGGGAGGTACAGAGACCCAGTACTTC. As protein: CAISERSAGGTETQYF.

There are a few counts of this clone. The genes are TRBV19 and TRBJ1-5; D is uncertain. Trimming pared 6 bases from V and 3 bases from J, leaving 21 bases between. CDR1 and CDR2 from the germline V gene are LNHDA and SQIVND (reference sequence). The CDR3 has 17 residues. The CDR3 bases are TGTGCCAGTAGCCGAGCTGTATATGGAACAGACAATCAGCCCCAGCATTTT. Protein product: CASSRAVYGTDNQPQHF.

This clone was detected a few times. The chain is built from TRBV23-1 and TRBJ2-7; weak D call: TRBD1 (5 bases). TRBV23-1 is designated an ORF whose function remains uncertain. The V and J ends lost 1 base and 3 bases respectively, with 13 bases between them. This CDR3 has 15 amino acids. Written as DNA, the CDR3 is TGCGCCAGCAGTCAATTGACAGCACCGATCTACGAGCAGTACGTC. Residues: CASSQLTAPIYEQYV.

The chain recombines TRBV28 with TRBJ1-1, with unresolved D. V was clipped by 6 bases and J by 6 bases, with 11 bases between them. The length of the CDR3 is 12 residues. Looked up from germline, CDR1 is MDHEN and CDR2 is SYDVKM. The CDR3 DNA sequence: TGTGCCAGCAGAGACACACTAGCTGAAGCTTTCTTT. This sequence encodes CASRDTLAEAFF. Using reference TRBV28 and TRBJ1-1 for the parts outside the CDR3, the full variable domain is DVKVTQSSRYLVKRTGEKVFLECVQDMDHENMFWYRQDPGLGLRLIYFSYDVKMKEKGDIPEGYSVSREKKERFSLILESASTNQTSMYLCASRDTLAEAFFGQGTRLTVV.

The chain has TRBV5-1 and TRBJ2-1; 8 nucleotides agree with TRBD2. Germline-derived CDR1 and CDR2 are SGHRS and YFSETQ. The CDR3 has 15 amino acids. Trimming removed 4 bases from V and 4 bases from J; junction bases left unmatched: 7. CDR3 residues: CASSHSGVPYNEQFF. In nucleotides, the CDR3 is TGCGCCAGCAGCCATAGCGGGGTCCCTTACAATGAGCAGTTCTTC. The full variable domain, completed using reference TRBV5-1 and TRBJ2-1, is KAGVTQTPRYLIKTRGQQVTLSCSPISGHRSVSWYQQTPGQGLQFLFEYFSETQRNKGNFPGRFSGRQFSNSRSEMNVSTLELGDSALYLCASSHSGVPYNEQFFGPGTRLTVL.

The CDR3 DNA sequence: TGTGCCAGCAGCATAATGTCCGGGACAGGCGCCTTTTCTCCGGGTGGCTACACCTTC. Translation: CASSIMSGTGAFSPGGYTF. This chain uses TRBV21-1 with TRBJ1-2; the listed D gene, TRBD1, was not tested against the DNA. TRBV21-1 is reported as a pseudogene. This CDR3 contains 19 residues.

The chain links TRBV6-5 to TRBJ1-1; D is undetermined. The germline CDR1 and CDR2 sequences are MNHEY and SVGAGI. The CDR3 runs 15 residues. V gave up 4 bases and J gave up 3 bases, with 15 bases separating them. CDR3 in DNA: TGTGCCAGCAGTTCGGACTCTACAGTTTACACTGAAGCTTTCTTT. It is translated as CASSSDSTVYTEAFF.

The chain combines TRBV6-5 with TRBJ1-1; 7 bases fit TRBD1. Germline-derived CDR1 and CDR2 are MNHEY and SVGAGI. V was pared by 4 bases and J by 3 bases, with 11 bases of the junction left unmatched. There are 16 residues in the CDR3. The CDR3 sequence: CASSSPAQGWDTEAFF. The CDR3, as DNA: TGTGCCAGCAGTTCTCCTGCACAGGGGTGGGACACTGAAGCTTTCTTT.

The rearrangement joins TRBV7-6 to TRBJ1-2; D is uncertain. The V gene lost 1 base and the J gene lost 4 bases, with 10 bases spanning the gap. The length of the CDR3 is 14 residues. Germline values: CDR1 SGHVS, CDR2 FNYEAQ. The CDR3 loop is CASSLEPGSYGYTF. The CDR3 nucleotides read TGTGCCAGCAGCTTAGAGCCGGGAAGCTATGGCTACACCTTC.

This clone has just a few counts. V is TRBV28 and J is TRBJ2-7; TRBD1 is a possible D gene (5 bases). The germline CDR1 and CDR2 sequences are MDHEN and SYDVKM. V lost 5 bases, J lost 3 bases, and 17 bases lay in between. The CDR3 extends over 15 amino acids. Here the CDR3 reads CASSRVETGHYEQYV. DNA for the CDR3: TGTGCCAGCAGTAGGGTCGAAACAGGACACTACGAGCAGTACGTC.

V usage is TRBV19 and J usage is TRBJ1-3; possible D gene TRBD1, 5 bases. V was pared by 5 bases and J by 0 bases, with 11 bases between. Germline CDR1 LNHDA, CDR2 SQIVND (reference sequence). The CDR3 runs 15 residues. The CDR3 here is CASSQGFGSGNTIYF. In nucleotides, the CDR3 is TGTGCCAGTAGTCAGGGTTTTGGCTCTGGAAACACCATATATTTT.

The gene calls are TRBV12-3 or TRBV12-4 and TRBJ2-5, with 7 positions matching TRBD2. V was pared by 3 bases and J by 10 bases, with 2 bases of the junction left unmatched. The CDR3 extends over 11 amino acids. In DNA, the CDR3 is TGTGCCAGCAGTTTTGGGGGGGTCCAGTACTTC. Translation gives CASSFGGVQYF.

The chain couples TRBV12-3 or TRBV12-4 to TRBJ1-2, with 7 bases matching TRBD1. The CDR3 runs to 12 residues. With V trimmed by 6 bases and J by 4 bases, 2 bases remained unmatched. As DNA, the CDR3 is TGTGCCAGCAGGCGACAGGGCTATGGCTACACCTTC. Residues: CASRRQGYGYTF.